This TCR beta chain was captured by sequencing in a study of identical twins. One entry per CDR3 protein results from TCRdb running MiXCR on the 5' RACE reads. The sample lists 1.5 million to 2 million distinct CDR3 sequences; about 30% were seen once. CDR3 length: 15 amino acids. The germline gives CDR1 SGHRS, CDR2 YFSETQ. Trimming cost V 0 bases and J 0 bases, with 10 bases left between them. The study's findings and limits: Sequences that were out-of-frame, alpha and twin-shared displayed an excess of low generation probability.

A note on this clonotype: Its antigen is undetermined.

The clonotype originates from a newborn girl in good health. This chain joins TRBV5-1 and TRBJ2-7, with D possibly matching TRBD2 (5 bases). The sequencing sample was made of cord blood. The CDR3 here is CASSLAPGSSYEQYF. In nucleotides, the CDR3 is TGCGCCAGCAGCTTGGCCCCGGGAAGCTCCTACGAGCAGTACTTC.